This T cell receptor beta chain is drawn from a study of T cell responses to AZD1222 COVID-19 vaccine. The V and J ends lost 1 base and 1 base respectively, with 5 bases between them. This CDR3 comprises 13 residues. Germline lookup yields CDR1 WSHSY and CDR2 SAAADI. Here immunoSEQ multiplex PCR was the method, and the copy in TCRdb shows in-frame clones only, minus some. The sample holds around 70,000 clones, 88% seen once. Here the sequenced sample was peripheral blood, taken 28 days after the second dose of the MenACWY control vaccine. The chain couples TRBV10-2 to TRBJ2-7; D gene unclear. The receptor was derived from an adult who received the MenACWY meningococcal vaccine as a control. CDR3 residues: CASSEYRSYEQYF. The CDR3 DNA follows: TGCGCCAGCAGTGAGTACCGGTCCTACGAGCAGTACTTC.